This entry concerns a single T cell receptor (beta chain). Sequenced by immunoSEQ multiplex PCR; TCRdb stores in-frame clones only, minus some. The table has about 150,000 clones, roughly 90% seen once. The sample belongs to a study of radiation and T cells in renal cell carcinoma. As to time point: blood 2 weeks post-SBRT. Regarding treatment: 15 Gy SBRT to primary tumor, nephrectomy 4 weeks later. The CDR3 is 14 amino acids. V gave up 1 base and J gave up 1 base, with 7 bases separating them. Germline V gene lookup returns CDR1 SGHNT and CDR2 YENEEA. The chain links TRBV11-3 to TRBJ2-5; D remains unclear. This specimen consisted of blood, obtained from a patient whose treatment included radiotherapy and nephrectomy. The TCR sequence derives from a woman aged 50 to 65 with renal cell carcinoma. CDR3 sequence: CASSLGPVQETQYF. The CDR3 DNA sequence: TGTGCCAGCAGCTTAGGTCCTGTCCAAGAGACCCAGTACTTC.